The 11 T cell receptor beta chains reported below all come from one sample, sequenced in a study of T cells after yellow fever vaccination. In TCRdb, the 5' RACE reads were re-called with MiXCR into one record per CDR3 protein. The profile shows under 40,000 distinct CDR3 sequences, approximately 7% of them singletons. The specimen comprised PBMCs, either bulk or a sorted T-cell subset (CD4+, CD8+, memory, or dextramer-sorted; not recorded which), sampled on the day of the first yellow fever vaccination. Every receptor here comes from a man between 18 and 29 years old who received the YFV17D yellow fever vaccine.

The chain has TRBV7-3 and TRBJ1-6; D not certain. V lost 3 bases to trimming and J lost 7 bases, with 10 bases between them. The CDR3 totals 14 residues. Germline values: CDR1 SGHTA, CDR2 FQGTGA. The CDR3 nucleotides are TGTGCCAGCAGCTTTGGTGTATGGAATTCACCCCTCCACTTT. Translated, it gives CASSFGVWNSPLHF.

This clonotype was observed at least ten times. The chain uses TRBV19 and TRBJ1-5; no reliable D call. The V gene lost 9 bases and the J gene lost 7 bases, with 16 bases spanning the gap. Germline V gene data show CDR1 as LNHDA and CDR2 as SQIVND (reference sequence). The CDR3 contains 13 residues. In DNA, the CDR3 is TGTGCCAGCAAAGTCCGGGTAGGACAGCCCCAGCATTTT. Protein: CASKVRVGQPQHF.

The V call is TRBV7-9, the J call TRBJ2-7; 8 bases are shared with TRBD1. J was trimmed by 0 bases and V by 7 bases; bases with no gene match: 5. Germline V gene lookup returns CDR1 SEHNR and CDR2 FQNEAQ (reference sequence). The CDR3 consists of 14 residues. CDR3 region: CASKQQGGSYEQYF. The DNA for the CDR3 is TGTGCCAGCAAACAACAGGGGGGCTCCTACGAGCAGTACTTC.

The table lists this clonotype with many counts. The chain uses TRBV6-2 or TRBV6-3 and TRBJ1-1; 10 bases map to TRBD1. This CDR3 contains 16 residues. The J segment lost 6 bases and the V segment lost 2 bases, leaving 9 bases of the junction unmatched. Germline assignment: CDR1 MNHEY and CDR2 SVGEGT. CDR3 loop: CASSYLRGQGVPEAFF. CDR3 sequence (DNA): TGTGCCAGCAGTTACCTTCGAGGACAGGGGGTTCCTGAAGCTTTCTTT.

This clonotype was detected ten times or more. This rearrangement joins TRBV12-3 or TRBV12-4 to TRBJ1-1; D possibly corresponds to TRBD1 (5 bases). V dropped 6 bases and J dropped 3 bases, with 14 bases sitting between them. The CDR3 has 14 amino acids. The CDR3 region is CASSTGRGHTEAFF. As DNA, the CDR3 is TGTGCCAGCAGCACCGGCCGGGGCCACACTGAAGCTTTCTTT.

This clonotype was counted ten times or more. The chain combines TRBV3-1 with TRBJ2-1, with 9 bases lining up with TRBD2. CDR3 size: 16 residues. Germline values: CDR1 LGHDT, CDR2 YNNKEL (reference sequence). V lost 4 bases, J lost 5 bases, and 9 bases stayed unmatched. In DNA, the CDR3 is TGTGCCAGCAGCCCCTATCCCCTAGCGGGAAACAATGAGCAGTTCTTC. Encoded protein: CASSPYPLAGNNEQFF.

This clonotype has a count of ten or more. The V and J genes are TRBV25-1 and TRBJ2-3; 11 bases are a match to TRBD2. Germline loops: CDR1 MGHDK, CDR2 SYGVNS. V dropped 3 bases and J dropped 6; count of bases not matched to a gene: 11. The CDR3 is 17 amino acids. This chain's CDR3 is CASSEEGTSGGGDTQYF. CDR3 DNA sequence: TGTGCCAGCAGTGAGGAGGGGACTAGCGGAGGTGGGGATACGCAGTATTTT.

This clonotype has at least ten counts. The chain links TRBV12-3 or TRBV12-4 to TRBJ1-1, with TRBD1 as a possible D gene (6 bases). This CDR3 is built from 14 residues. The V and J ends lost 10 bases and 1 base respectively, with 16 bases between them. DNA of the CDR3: TGTGCCACCCGTCAGGGACACAAGAACACTGAAGCTTTCTTT. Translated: CATRQGHKNTEAFF.

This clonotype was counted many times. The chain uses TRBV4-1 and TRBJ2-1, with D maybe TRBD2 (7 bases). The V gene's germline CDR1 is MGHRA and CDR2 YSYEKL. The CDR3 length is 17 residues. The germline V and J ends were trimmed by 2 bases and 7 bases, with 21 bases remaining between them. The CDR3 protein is CASSQRDFGGAGNEQFF. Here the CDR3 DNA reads TGCGCCAGCAGCCAACGTGATTTTGGGGGGGCAGGGAATGAGCAGTTCTTC.

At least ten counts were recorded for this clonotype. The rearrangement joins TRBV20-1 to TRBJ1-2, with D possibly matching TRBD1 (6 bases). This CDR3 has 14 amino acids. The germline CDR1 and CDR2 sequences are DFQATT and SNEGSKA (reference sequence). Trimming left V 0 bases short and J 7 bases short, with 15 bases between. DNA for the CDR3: TGCAGTGCTAGAGATAGGGGGGGGACCGTTGGCTACACCTTC. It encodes CSARDRGGTVGYTF.

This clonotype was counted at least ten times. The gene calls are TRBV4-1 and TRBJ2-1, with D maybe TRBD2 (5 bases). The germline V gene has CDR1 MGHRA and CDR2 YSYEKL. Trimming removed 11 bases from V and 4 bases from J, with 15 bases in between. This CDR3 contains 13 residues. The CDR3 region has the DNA TGCGCCTCCGGGCTAGCTGTGTACAATGAGCAGTTCTTC. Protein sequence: CASGLAVYNEQFF.